This paragraph covers one TCR beta chain sequence. These data come from a study of beta chain features in type 1 diabetes. The CDR3 spans 15 residues. Germline values: CDR1 SGHRS, CDR2 YFSETQ. J lost 6 bases, V lost 4 bases, and 8 bases had no gene match. As every portion of the isolated RNA was reverse transcribed, the sequencing read expressed TCRB transcripts. Data came from immunoSEQ multiplex PCR; TCRdb stores just in-frame clones and leaves some out. The table lists around 300,000 clones, 11% of them singletons. Sequencing used naive CD4+ T cells from blood. The receptor comes from a woman in her twenties or thirties in good health. The gene calls are TRBV5-1 and TRBJ2-7; 12 nucleotides line up with TRBD1. CDR3 region: CASSPTGTGGLEQYF. CDR3 nucleotides: TGCGCCAGCAGCCCGACCGGGACAGGGGGCCTCGAGCAGTACTTC.